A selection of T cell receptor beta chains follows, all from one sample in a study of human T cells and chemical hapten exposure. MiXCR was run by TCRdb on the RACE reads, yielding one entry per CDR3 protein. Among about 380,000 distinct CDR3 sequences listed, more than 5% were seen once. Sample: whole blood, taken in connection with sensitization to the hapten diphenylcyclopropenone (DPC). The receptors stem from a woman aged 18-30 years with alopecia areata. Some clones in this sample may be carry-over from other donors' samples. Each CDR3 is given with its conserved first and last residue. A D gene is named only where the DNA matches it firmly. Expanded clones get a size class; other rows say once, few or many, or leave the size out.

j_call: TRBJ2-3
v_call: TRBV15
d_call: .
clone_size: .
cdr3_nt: TGTGCCACCAGCAGAGCCAGCGGCACAGATACGCAGTATTTT
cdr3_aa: CATSRASGTDTQYF

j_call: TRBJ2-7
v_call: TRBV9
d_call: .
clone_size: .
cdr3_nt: TGTGCCAGCAGCGAAGGGGGGGGCAGCTCCTACGAGCAGTACTTC
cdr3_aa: CASSEGGGSSYEQYF

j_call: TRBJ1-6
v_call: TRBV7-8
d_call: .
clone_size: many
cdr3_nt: TGTGCCAGCAGCTTCGGACCGAAGGATTCACCCCTCCACTTT
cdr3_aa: CASSFGPKDSPLHF

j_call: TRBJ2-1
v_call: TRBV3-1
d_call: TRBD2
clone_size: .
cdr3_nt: TGTGCCAGCAGCCGAAGCGGCGGGGGGAATGAGCAGTTCTTC
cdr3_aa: CASSRSGGGNEQFF

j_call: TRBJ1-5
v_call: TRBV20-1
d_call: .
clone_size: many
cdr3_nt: TGCAGTGCTGGAGCGGGAAGCTCTAGCAATCAGCCCCAGCATTTT
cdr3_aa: CSAGAGSSSNQPQHF

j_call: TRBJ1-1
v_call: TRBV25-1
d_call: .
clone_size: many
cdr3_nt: TGTGCCAGCAGTGACACATCGCACGAAGCTTTCTTT
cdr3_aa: CASSDTSHEAFF

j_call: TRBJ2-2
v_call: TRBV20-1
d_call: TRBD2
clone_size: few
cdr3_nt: TGCAGTGCTAGACCCCCTCGACTAGCGGGGGGGAACACCGGGGAGCTGTTTTTT
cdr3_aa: CSARPPRLAGGNTGELFF

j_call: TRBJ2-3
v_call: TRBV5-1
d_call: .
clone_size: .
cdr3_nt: TGCGCCAGCAGCTTGGGACAGGTCAGCACAGATACGCAGTATTTT
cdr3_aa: CASSLGQVSTDTQYF

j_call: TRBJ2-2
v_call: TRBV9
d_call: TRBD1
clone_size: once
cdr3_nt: TGTGCCAGCAGCGCCAACCGACAGGGACACAACACCGGGGAGCTGTTTTTT
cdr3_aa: CASSANRQGHNTGELFF

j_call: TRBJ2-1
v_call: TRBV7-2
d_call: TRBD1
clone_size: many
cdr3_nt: TGTGCCAGCAGCTTAGGGGGACAGGGGGCTAGTGAGCAGTTCTTC
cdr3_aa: CASSLGGQGASEQFF

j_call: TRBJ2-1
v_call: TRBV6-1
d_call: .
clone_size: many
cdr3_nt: TGTGCCAGCAGTGAAAGGCTACTTTTATACAATGAGCAGTTCTTC
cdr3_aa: CASSERLLLYNEQFF

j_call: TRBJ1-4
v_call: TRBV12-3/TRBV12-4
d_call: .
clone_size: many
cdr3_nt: TGTGCCAGCAGTACCAGAGAAAGGGGTGAAAAACTGTTTTTT
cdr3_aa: CASSTRERGEKLFF

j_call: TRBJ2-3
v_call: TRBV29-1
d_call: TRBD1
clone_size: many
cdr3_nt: TGCAGCGTTGCGGGACAGCCGAGAGGGGCCCTGGATACGCAGTATTTT
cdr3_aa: CSVAGQPRGALDTQYF

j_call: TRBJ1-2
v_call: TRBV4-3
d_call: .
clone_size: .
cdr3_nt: TGCGCCAGCAGCCAAGCTAGGGGCTATGGCTACACCTTC
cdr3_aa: CASSQARGYGYTF

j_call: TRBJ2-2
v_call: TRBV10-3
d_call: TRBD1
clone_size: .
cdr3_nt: TGTGCCATCAGTTTTTTTGGGACAGGGGACACCGGGGAGCTGTTTTTT
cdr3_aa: CAISFFGTGDTGELFF

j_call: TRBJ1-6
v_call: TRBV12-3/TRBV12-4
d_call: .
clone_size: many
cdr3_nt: TGTGCCAGCAGTTTTAGGGCAGAGAATTCACCCCTCCACTTT
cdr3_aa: CASSFRAENSPLHF

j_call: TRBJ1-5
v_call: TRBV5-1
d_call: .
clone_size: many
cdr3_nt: TGCGCCAGCAGCTTGGGAGGGGGGAAGCCCCAGCATTTT
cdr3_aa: CASSLGGGKPQHF

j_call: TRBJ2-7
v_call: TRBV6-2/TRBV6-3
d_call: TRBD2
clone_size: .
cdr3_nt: TGTGCCAGCAGCGACGGGACTACCTTCTACGAGCAGTACTTC
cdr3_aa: CASSDGTTFYEQYF

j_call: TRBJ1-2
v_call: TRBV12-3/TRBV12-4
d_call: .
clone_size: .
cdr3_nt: TGTGCCAGCAGTTTTGGGGGCGCAGGAGGCTACACCTTC
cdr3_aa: CASSFGGAGGYTF

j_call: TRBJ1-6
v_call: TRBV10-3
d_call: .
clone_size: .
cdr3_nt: TGTGCCATCAGTGAGTCGACCCGGGTCCTCAATTCACCCCTCCACTTT
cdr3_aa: CAISESTRVLNSPLHF

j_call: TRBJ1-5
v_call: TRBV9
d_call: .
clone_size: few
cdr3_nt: TGTGCCAGCAGCGGAGCGGCGAACTTCAATCAGCCCCAGCATTTT
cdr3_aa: CASSGAANFNQPQHF

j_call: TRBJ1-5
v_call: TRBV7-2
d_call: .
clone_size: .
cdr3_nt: TGTGCCAGCAGCTTACCCCCGGGACGAGGTCAGCCCCAGCATTTT
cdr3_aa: CASSLPPGRGQPQHF

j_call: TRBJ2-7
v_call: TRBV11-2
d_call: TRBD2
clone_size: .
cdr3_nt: TGTGCCAGCAGCCCGAAGAGCGGGGGCCGGACCTACGAGCAGTACTTC
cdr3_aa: CASSPKSGGRTYEQYF

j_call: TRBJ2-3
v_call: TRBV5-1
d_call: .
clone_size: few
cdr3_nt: TGCGCCAGCAGCTTGGGCACTCTCAATAATATGAGGTATTTT
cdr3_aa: CASSLGTLNNMRYF

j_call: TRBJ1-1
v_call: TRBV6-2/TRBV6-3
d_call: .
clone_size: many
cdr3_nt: TGTGCCAGCAGGCGAGGGGGAGTTTTTACTGAAGCTTTCTTT
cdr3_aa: CASRRGGVFTEAFF

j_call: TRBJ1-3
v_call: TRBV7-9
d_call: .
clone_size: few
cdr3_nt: TGTGCCAGCAGCTTTGGGGAGTCTTTCTCTGGAAACACCATATATTTT
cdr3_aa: CASSFGESFSGNTIYF

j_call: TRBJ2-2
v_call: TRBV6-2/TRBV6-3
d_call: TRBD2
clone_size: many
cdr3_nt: TGTGCCAGTAGCGGGGTGAACACCGGGGAGCTGTTTTTT
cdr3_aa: CASSGVNTGELFF

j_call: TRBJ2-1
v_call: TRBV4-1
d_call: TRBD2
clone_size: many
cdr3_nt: TGCGCCAGCAGCCATTCGGGGGGGCCTAGCAATGAGCAGTTCTTC
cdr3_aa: CASSHSGGPSNEQFF

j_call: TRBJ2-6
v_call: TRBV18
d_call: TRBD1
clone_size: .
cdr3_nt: TGTGCCAGCTCACTGGGACAGGGCAGGTCTGGGGCCAACGTCCTGACTTTC
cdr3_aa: CASSLGQGRSGANVLTF

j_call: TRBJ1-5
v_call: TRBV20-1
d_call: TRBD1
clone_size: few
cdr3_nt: TGCAGTGCTGAAGGACAGGGCCAACAGCCCCAGCATTTT
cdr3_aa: CSAEGQGQQPQHF

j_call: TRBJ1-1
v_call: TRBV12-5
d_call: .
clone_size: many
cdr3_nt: TGTGCTAGTGGTTTGCAGACAGGGAACACTGAAGCTTTCTTT
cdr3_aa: CASGLQTGNTEAFF

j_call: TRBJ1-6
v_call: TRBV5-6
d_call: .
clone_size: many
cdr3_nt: TGTGCCAGCAGCTTGGTGTCCGGGAGGAGTTCACCCCTCCACTTT
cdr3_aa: CASSLVSGRSSPLHF

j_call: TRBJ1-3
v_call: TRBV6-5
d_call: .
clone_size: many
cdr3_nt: TGTGCCAGCAGTTACTCGAGGGCGGCCTCTGGAAACACCATATATTTT
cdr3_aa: CASSYSRAASGNTIYF

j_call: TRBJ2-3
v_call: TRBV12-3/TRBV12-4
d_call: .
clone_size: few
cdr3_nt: TGTGCCAGCAGTCCGGACGGGGCAGATACGCAGTATTTT
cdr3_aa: CASSPDGADTQYF

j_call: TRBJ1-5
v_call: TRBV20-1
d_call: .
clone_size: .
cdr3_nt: TGCAGTGCTAGAGAGGACCAGAGTCAGCCCCAGCATTTT
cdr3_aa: CSAREDQSQPQHF

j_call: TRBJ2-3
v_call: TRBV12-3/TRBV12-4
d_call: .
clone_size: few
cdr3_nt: TGTGCCAGCAGTTTAGCGGGGGGCCCCTTAGATACGCAGTATTTT
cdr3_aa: CASSLAGGPLDTQYF

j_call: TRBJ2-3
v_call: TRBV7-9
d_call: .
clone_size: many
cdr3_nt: TGTGCCAGCAGTGGCGGTTGGGGGTTGTTAGATACGCAGTATTTT
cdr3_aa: CASSGGWGLLDTQYF

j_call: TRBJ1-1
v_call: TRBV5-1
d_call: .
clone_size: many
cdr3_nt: TGCGCCAGCAGCTTGTATACATCGAACACTGAAGCTTTCTTT
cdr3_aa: CASSLYTSNTEAFF

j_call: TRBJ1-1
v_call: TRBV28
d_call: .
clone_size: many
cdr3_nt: TGTGCCAGCAGTCCGGGGGACGGGAACACTGAAGCTTTCTTT
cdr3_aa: CASSPGDGNTEAFF

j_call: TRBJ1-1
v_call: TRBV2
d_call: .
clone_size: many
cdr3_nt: TGTGCCAGCACCCCACAGGGACGGAGTGAAGCTTTCTTT
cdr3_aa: CASTPQGRSEAFF

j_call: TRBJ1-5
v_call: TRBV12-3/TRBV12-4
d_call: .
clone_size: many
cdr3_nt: TGTGCCAGCAGTCTGGCCCAGAATCAGCCCCAGCATTTT
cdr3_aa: CASSLAQNQPQHF

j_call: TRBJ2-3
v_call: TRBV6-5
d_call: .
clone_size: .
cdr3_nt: TGTGCCAGCAGTTACCATTTGAGTCTGGGGGGAAGGTGGACAGATACGCAGTATTTT
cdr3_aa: CASSYHLSLGGRWTDTQYF

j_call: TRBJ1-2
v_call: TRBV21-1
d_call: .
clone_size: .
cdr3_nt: TGTGCCAGCACCGCCTTGACAGGCCTTCTCTATGGCTACACCTTC
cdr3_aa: CASTALTGLLYGYTF

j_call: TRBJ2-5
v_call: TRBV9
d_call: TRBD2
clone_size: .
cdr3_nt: TGTGCCAGCAGCCCGATGGAGCGGGGGGGCCAAGAGACCCAGTACTTC
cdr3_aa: CASSPMERGGQETQYF

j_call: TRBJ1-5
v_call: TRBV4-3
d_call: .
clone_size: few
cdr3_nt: TGCGCCAGCAGCCAAGATCACGGGGGCGGGCAGCCCCAGCATTTT
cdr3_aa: CASSQDHGGGQPQHF

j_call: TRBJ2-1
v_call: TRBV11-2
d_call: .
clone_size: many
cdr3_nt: TGTGCCAGCAAATCTGACTCTTTCAATGAGCAGTTCTTC
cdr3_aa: CASKSDSFNEQFF